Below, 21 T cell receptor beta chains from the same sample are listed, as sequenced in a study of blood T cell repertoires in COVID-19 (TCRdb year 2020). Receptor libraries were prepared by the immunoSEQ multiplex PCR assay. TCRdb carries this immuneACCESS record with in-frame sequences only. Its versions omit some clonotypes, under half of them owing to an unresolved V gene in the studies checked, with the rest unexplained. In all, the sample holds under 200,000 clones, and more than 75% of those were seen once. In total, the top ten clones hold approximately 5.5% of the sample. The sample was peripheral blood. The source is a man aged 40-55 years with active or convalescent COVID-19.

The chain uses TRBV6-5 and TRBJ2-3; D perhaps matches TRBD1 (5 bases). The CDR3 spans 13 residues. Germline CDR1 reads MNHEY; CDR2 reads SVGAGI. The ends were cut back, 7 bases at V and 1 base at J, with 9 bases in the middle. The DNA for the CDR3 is TGTGCCAGCACGTTAGGGGGCACAGATACGCAGTATTTT. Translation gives CASTLGGTDTQYF.

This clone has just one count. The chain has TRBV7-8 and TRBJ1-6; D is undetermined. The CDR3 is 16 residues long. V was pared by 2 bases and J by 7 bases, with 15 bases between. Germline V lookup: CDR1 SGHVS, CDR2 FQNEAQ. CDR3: CASSLPRRTVNSPLHF. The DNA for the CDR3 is TGTGCCAGCAGCTTACCACGGAGGACGGTCAATTCACCCCTCCACTTT.

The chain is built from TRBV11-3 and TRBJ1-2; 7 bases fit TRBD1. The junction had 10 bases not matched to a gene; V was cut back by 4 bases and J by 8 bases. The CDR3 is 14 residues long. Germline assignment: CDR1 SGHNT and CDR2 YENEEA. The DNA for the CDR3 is TGTGCCAGCAGCTCATCCAGGGGGGCGCGGGGCTACACCTTC. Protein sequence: CASSSSRGARGYTF.

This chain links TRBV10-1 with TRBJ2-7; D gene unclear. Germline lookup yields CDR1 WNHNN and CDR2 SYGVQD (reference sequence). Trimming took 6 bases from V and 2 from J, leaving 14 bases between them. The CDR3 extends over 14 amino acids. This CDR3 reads CASSPRHPPYEQYF. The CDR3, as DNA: TGCGCCAGCAGCCCGCGTCATCCCCCCTACGAGCAGTACTTC.

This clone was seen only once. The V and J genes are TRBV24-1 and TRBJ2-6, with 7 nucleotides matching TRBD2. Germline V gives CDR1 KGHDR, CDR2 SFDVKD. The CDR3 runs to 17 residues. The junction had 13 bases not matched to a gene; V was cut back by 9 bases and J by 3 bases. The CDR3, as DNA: TGTGCCACCCGAGGGAAGGGAGGGCCTGGTGGGGCCAACGTCCTGACTTTC. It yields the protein CATRGKGGPGGANVLTF.

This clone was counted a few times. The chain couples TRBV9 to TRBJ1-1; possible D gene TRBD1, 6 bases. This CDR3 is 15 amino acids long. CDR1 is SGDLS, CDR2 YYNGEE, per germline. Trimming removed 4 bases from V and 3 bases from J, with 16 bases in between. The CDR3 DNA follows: TGTGCCAGCAGCCCCGGGGGGCAGGTGTACACTGAAGCTTTCTTT. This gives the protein CASSPGGQVYTEAFF.

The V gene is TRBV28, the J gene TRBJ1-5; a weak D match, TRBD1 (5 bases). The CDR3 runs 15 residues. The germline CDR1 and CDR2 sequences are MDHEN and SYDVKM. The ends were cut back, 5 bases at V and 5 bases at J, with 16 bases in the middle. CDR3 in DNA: TGTGCCAGCAGTCCGCCCGCAGGGCTTCATCAGCCCCAGCATTTT. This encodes CASSPPAGLHQPQHF.

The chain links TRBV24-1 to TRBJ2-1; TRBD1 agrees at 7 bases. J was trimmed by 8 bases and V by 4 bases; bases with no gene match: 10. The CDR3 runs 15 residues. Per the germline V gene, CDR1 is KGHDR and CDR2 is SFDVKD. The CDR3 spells CATSEGKQGDDEQFF. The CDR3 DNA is TGTGCCACCAGTGAGGGGAAGCAGGGGGACGATGAGCAGTTCTTC.

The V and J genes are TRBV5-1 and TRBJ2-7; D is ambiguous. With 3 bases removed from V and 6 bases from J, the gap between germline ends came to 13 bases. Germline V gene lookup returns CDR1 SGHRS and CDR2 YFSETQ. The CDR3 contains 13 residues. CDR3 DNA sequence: TGCGCCAGCAGCTCCGTCCCATCTAGCGAGCAGTACTTC. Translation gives CASSSVPSSEQYF.

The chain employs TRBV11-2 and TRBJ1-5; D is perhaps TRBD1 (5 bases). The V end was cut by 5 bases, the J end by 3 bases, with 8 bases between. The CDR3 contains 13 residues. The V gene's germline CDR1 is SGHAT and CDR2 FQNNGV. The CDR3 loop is CASSRQINQPQHF. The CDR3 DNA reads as TGTGCCAGCAGCCGACAGATCAATCAGCCCCAGCATTTT.

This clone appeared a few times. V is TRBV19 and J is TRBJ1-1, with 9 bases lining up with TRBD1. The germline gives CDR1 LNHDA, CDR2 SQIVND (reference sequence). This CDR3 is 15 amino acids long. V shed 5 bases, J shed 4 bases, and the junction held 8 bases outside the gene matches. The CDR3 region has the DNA TGTGCCAGTAGTCTGGGACAGGGTATGAGCACTGAAGCTTTCTTT. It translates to CASSLGQGMSTEAFF.

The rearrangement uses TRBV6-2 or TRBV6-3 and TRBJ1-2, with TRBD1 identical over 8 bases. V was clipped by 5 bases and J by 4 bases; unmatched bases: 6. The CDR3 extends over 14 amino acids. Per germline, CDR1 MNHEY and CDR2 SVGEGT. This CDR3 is CASSPGTGAYGYTF. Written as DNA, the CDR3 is TGTGCCAGCAGTCCCGGGACAGGCGCCTATGGCTACACCTTC.

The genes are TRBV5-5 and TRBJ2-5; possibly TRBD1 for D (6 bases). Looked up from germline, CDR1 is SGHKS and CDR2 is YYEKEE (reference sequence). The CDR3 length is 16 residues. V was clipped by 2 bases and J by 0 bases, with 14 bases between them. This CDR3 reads CASSLRKGHHQETQYF. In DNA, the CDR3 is TGTGCCAGCAGCTTACGTAAGGGACACCACCAAGAGACCCAGTACTTC.

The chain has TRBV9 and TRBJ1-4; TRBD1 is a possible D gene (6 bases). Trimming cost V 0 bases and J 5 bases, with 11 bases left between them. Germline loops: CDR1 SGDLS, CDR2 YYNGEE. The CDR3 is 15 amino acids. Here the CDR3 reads CASSVEGTRNEKLFF. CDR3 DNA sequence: TGTGCCAGCAGCGTAGAGGGGACAAGGAATGAAAAACTGTTTTTT.

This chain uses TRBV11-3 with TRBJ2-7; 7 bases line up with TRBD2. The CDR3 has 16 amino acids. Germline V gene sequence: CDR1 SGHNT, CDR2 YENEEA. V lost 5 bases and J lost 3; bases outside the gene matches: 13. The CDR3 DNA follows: TGTGCCAGCAGCCGTAGTGCATGGGGGAGGGACTACGAGCAGTACTTC. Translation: CASSRSAWGRDYEQYF. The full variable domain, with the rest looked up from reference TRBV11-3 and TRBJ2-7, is EAGVVQSPRYKIIEKKQPVAFWCNPISGHNTLYWYLQNLGQGPELLIRYENEEAVDDSQLPKDRFSAERLKGVDSTLKIQPAELGDSAVYLCASSRSAWGRDYEQYFGPGTRLTVT.

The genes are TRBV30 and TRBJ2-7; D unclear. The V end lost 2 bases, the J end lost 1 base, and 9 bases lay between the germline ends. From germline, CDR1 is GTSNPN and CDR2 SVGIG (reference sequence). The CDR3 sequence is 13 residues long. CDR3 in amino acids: CAWSPSRSYEQYF. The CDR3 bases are TGTGCCTGGAGTCCTTCTCGGTCCTACGAGCAGTACTTC.

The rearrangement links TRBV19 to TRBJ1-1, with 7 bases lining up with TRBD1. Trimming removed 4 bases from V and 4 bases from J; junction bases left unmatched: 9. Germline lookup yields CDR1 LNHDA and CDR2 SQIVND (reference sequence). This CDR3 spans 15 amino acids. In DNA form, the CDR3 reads TGTGCCAGTAGTACCCAAACAGGGGTGGGCACTGAAGCTTTCTTT. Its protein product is CASSTQTGVGTEAFF.

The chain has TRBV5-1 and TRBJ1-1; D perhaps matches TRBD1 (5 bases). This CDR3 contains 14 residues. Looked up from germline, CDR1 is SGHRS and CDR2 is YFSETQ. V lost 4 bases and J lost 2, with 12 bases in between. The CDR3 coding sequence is TGCGCCAGCAGCAGGGGTGTCGGAAACACTGAAGCTTTCTTT. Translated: CASSRGVGNTEAFF.

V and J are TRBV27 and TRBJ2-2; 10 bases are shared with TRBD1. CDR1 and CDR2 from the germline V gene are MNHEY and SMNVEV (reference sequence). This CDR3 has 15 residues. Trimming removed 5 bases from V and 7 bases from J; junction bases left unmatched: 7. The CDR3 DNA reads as TGTGCCAGCAGTCCACGACAGGGGGCCGACGGGGAGCTGTTTTTT. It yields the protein CASSPRQGADGELFF.

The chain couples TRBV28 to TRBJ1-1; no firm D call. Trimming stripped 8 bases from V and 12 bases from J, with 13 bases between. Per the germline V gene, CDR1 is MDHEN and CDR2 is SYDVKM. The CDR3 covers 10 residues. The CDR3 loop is CASDYKTTFF. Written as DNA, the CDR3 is TGTGCCAGCGACTACAAGACAACTTTCTTT.

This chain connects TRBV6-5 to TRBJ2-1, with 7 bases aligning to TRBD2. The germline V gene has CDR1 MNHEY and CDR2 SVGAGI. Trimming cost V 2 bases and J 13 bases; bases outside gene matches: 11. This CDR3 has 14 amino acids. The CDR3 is CASSYQSGDVLQFF. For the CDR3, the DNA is TGTGCCAGCAGTTACCAGAGCGGGGACGTTCTCCAGTTCTTC.